This is a list of T cell receptor beta chains from one sample in a study of cytomegalovirus exposure and HLA in healthy donors. Data came from immunoSEQ multiplex PCR; TCRdb stores just in-frame clones and leaves some out. The data contain over 85,000 clones, 81% of them seen just once; the ten biggest clones take up about 5%. Source material: PBMCs. The source of these receptors is a man aged 35-49 years in good health and CMV-seropositive. The CDR3 runs from the conserved cysteine through the conserved F or W. The D gene is left open where the match is weak. Clone sizes are given selectively: once, few, many, or a class where the clone is expanded.

CDR3aa,CDR3nt,j_gene,abundance,d_gene,v_gene
CASSIDSEAVYGYTF,TGTGCCAGTAGTATAGACTCTGAAGCGGTCTATGGCTACACCTTC,TRBJ1-2,NA,NA,TRBV19
CASSGWQNTGELFF,TGCGCCAGCAGTGGGTGGCAGAACACCGGGGAGCTGTTTTTT,TRBJ2-2,NA,NA,TRBV10-1
CASSFRDFGADTQYF,TGTGCCAGCAGCTTCAGGGACTTTGGGGCAGATACGCAGTATTTT,TRBJ2-3,NA,NA,TRBV7-2
CASSLLAVAGGNTIYF,TGTGCCAGCTCACTCCTCGCAGTCGCGGGGGGAAACACCATATATTTT,TRBJ1-3,NA,NA,TRBV18
CASSSGTGGTEAFF,TGCGCCAGCAGCTCCGGGACAGGGGGTACTGAAGCTTTCTTT,TRBJ1-1,NA,TRBD1,TRBV5-1
CAWSRPTIPGYNSPLHF,TGTGCCTGGAGTCGGCCGACTATTCCGGGGTATAATTCACCCCTCCACTTT,TRBJ1-6,NA,NA,TRBV30
CASSGHNTGELFF,TGTGCCAGCAGCGGGCACAACACCGGGGAGCTGTTTTTT,TRBJ2-2,NA,NA,TRBV7-8
CASSPMGGRTEAFF,TGCGCCAGCAGCCCGATGGGGGGAAGGACTGAAGCTTTCTTT,TRBJ1-1,NA,NA,TRBV5-1
CASTRTGSGYGYTF,TGTGCCAGCACCAGGACAGGGAGTGGCTATGGCTACACCTTC,TRBJ1-2,NA,TRBD1,TRBV6-5
CASRKGGTTNYGYTF,TGTGCCAGCAGAAAGGGAGGGACGACTAACTATGGCTACACCTTC,TRBJ1-2,NA,NA,TRBV6-5
CAWSVVGAGQPQHF,TGTGCCTGGAGTGTGGTGGGCGCAGGTCAGCCCCAGCATTTT,TRBJ1-5,NA,NA,TRBV30
CASSPSAVNTGELFF,TGTGCCAGCTCACCGTCGGCGGTGAACACCGGGGAGCTGTTTTTT,TRBJ2-2,NA,NA,TRBV18
CASSPRTSGFSDNEQFF,TGTGCCAGCTCACCGAGGACTAGCGGGTTCTCGGACAATGAGCAGTTCTTC,TRBJ2-1,once,TRBD2,TRBV18
CASSFPANSLQETQYF,TGTGCCAGCAGTTTCCCGGCAAACAGCCTACAAGAGACCCAGTACTTC,TRBJ2-5,NA,NA,TRBV7-2
CASSHDGSTDTQYF,TGTGCCAGCAGCCACGACGGGAGCACAGATACGCAGTATTTT,TRBJ2-3,NA,NA,TRBV11-3
CASSPSRRVYEQYF,TGCGCCAGCAGCCCCTCTAGGAGAGTCTACGAGCAGTACTTC,TRBJ2-7,once,NA,TRBV4-1
CASSFGRDTEAFF,TGTGCCAGCAGCTTCGGGAGGGACACTGAAGCTTTCTTT,TRBJ1-1,NA,NA,TRBV7-9
CASSIGWGGVREQFF,TGTGCCAGTAGTATCGGTTGGGGGGGGGTTCGGGAGCAGTTCTTC,TRBJ2-1,NA,TRBD2,TRBV19
CASSYSSGDQPQHF,TGTGCCAGCAGTTACTCGTCCGGGGATCAGCCCCAGCATTTT,TRBJ1-5,few,NA,TRBV6-5
CASSLAWGPNYGYTF,TGTGCCAGCAGCTTAGCGTGGGGCCCTAACTATGGCTACACCTTC,TRBJ1-2,NA,NA,TRBV11-1
CASSQVAGGNYGYTF,TGTGCCAGCAGCCAAGTTGCTGGAGGGAACTATGGCTACACCTTC,TRBJ1-2,NA,NA,TRBV14
CASRGRGNYYEQYF,TGTGCCAGCAGGGGCAGGGGGAACTATTACGAGCAGTACTTC,TRBJ2-7,NA,TRBD1,TRBV5-6
CASSLLLRGAADTQYF,TGTGCCAGCAGCCTTCTTCTTCGGGGAGCGGCAGATACGCAGTATTTT,TRBJ2-3,few,NA,TRBV5-4
CASSIDWSNTEAFF,TGTGCCAGTAGTATAGACTGGAGCAACACTGAAGCTTTCTTT,TRBJ1-1,NA,NA,TRBV19
CASRPRGGRYQETQYF,TGTGCCAGCCGACCGCGGGGGGGCCGTTACCAAGAGACCCAGTACTTC,TRBJ2-5,NA,TRBD2,TRBV5-6
CSSSLQFNTEAFF,TGTTCCAGCAGCTTACAGTTCAACACTGAAGCTTTCTTT,TRBJ1-1,NA,NA,TRBV7-9